This T cell receptor (beta chain) appears in the sequencing data of a study of blood T cell repertoires in COVID-19. In the study overall: The study drew acute and convalescent COVID-19 samples from the United States, Italy and Spain. PBMCs, B-cell-depleted T cells, or T cells provided the cDNA or gDNA that made up the material.

This clone occurred a few times. This CDR3 spans 13 amino acids. V gave up 7 bases and J gave up 8 bases, with 14 bases separating them. CDR1 is MDHEN and CDR2 is SYDVKM in the germline V gene. Source study methods: Reference gene primer amplification gave estimated nucleated cell counts. Profiling relied on immunoSEQ multiplex PCR, and the TCRdb table lists in-frame clones only, not all of them. The V and J calls and clone size were taken over from that table, and D and trimming were inferred from the DNA. This sample has about 100,000 clones, with less than 90% found just once. J is TRBJ1-4 and V is TRBV28; unclear D gene. Sequencing was carried out using peripheral blood. The clonotype comes from a man under 40 in a cohort sampled during active COVID-19. The CDR3 DNA sequence: TGTGCCAGCACCTTAAGAGGTGGGGAAAAACTGTTTTTT. It specifies CASTLRGGEKLFF. Combining the CDR3 with reference TRBV28 and TRBJ1-4 gives the whole variable domain DVKVTQSSRYLVKRTGEKVFLECVQDMDHENMFWYRQDPGLGLRLIYFSYDVKMKEKGDIPEGYSVSREKKERFSLILESASTNQTSMYLCASTLRGGEKLFFGSGTQLSVL.